This T cell receptor beta chain originates from a study of T cell repertoires in cytomegalovirus infection. The study's findings and limits: Identification of carriers of CMV plus the relevant HLA was performed using cumulative public TCR beta family frequency. Clonotypes of TCR beta that were HLA-C-restricted and CMV-specific dominated the ex vivo response.

CDR3 length: 14 amino acids. Trimming removed 4 bases at V and 6 bases at J, with 15 bases between. Germline V gives CDR1 SGHRS, CDR2 YFSETQ. Worth noting for this clonotype: Its antigen remains unknown.

TCRdb itself ran the reads through MiXCR, one entry per CDR3 protein. The data contain roughly 990,000 distinct CDR3 sequences, under 40% of them singletons. V usage is TRBV5-1 and J usage is TRBJ2-3; a possible D gene is TRBD2 (6 bases). This clonotype was obtained from a human donor in good health (CMV status not recorded). Some clones in this sample may be carry-over from other donors' samples. Sequenced material: cultured CD8+ T cells from PBMCs, taken from culture after CMV antigen stimulation. Here the CDR3 DNA reads TGCGCCAGCAGCCGTAGCGGTGACGGGGATACGCAGTATTTT. Its translation is CASSRSGDGDTQYF.